The T cell receptor (beta chain) described here comes from a study of vaccination effects on CD4 cells after COVID-19. Profiling relied on immunoSEQ multiplex PCR, and the TCRdb table lists in-frame clones only, not all of them. The sample holds approximately 74,000 clones, roughly 80% seen once. The junction had 9 bases not matched to a gene; V was cut back by 5 bases and J by 8 bases. The CDR3 spans 15 residues. CDR1 MNHEY and CDR2 SVGEGT come from the germline V gene. About this clone: Its antigen is as yet unknown.

Antigen-specific CD4+ T cells expanded by the ViraFEST assay with viral peptide pools were then sequenced. Around day 10 of culture, CD4+ T cells were separated out. Of the BNT162b2 and mRNA-1273 vaccines, participants received two doses of one or the other. The gene calls are TRBV6-2 or TRBV6-3 and TRBJ2-1, with 10 nucleotides matching TRBD2. This material consisted of CD4+ T cells from PBMCs cultured with HCoV-OC43 spike peptides, taken after COVID-19 vaccination. Indicated subset: HCoV-OC43 spike overlapping peptide pool stimulation. This receptor was obtained from a human donor who received a COVID-19 vaccine. CDR3 sequence reads: CASSERGGFGYEQFF. CDR3 DNA: TGTGCCAGCAGTGAGCGGGGGGGCTTTGGATATGAGCAGTTCTTC.